Listed here are 29 T cell receptor beta chains from one sample, sequenced in a study of Ad26.COV2.S vaccination and SARS-CoV-2 variants. Treatment here: about 20 received Ad26.COV2.S at low or high dose, single or two shots; roughly five received placebo; per-sample allocation not given. Specimen acquisition occurred on day 63 following the initial vaccine or placebo injection. The protocol was immunoSEQ multiplex PCR, while the TCRdb copy is restricted to in-frame clones and leaves out a portion. The sample has 380,000 or so clones; around 82% are singletons. The specimen was peripheral blood, collected in a trial of Ad26.COV2.S vaccine versus placebo. The source is a person between 18 and 65 years old who received the Ad26.COV2.S COVID-19 vaccine or a placebo.

The chain has TRBV19 and TRBJ1-2; D uncertain. The ends were cut back, 0 bases at V and 3 bases at J, with 8 bases in the middle. The germline CDR1 and CDR2 sequences are LNHDA and SQIVND (reference sequence). CDR3 length: 14 amino acids. The DNA of the CDR3 is TGTGCCAGTAGTATAGAGCCAAGACACTATGGCTACACCTTC. This encodes CASSIEPRHYGYTF.

This chain joins TRBV20-1 and TRBJ2-7; 7 bases map to TRBD1. The V and J ends lost 3 bases and 2 bases, in that order; junction bases with no gene match: 7. CDR1 is DFQATT and CDR2 is SNEGSKA in the germline V gene (reference sequence). The CDR3 contains 14 residues. The CDR3 protein is CSASKPTGTYEQYF. DNA of the CDR3: TGCAGTGCTAGTAAGCCGACAGGGACCTACGAGCAGTACTTC.

The V gene is TRBV5-6, the J gene TRBJ1-1, with a possible D match to TRBD1 (5 bases). Germline V gene data show CDR1 as SGHDT and CDR2 as YYEEEE. The CDR3 contains 15 residues. V lost 0 bases and J 5 bases, leaving 14 bases between the germline ends. CDR3 nucleotides: TGTGCCAGCAGCTTGGGGGGACTTGCGCGGACTGAAGCTTTCTTT. It encodes CASSLGGLARTEAFF. Variable domain in full (rest from reference TRBV5-6 and TRBJ1-1): DAGVTQSPTHLIKTRGQQVTLRCSPKSGHDTVSWYQQALGQGPQFIFQYYEEEERQRGNFPDRFSGHQFPNYSSELNVNALLLGDSALYLCASSLGGLARTEAFFGQGTRLTVV.

The J gene is TRBJ2-7, the V gene TRBV19; weak D call: TRBD1 (6 bases). Germline values: CDR1 LNHDA, CDR2 SQIVND (reference sequence). This CDR3 comprises 13 residues. V was pared by 3 bases and J by 1 base, with 7 bases between. CDR3 DNA sequence: TGTGCCAGTAGTATTCAGGGGTCCTACGAGCAGTACTTC. Translated, it gives CASSIQGSYEQYF.

The rearrangement joins TRBV7-3 to TRBJ2-1, with D tentatively TRBD2 (5 bases). The V and J ends lost 1 base and 7 bases respectively, with 14 bases between them. Germline lookup yields CDR1 SGHTA and CDR2 FQGTGA. The CDR3 runs 15 residues. The CDR3 DNA reads TGTGCCAGCAGCTTAAATAGTGGTCCGGGGAATGAGCAGTTCTTC. This sequence encodes CASSLNSGPGNEQFF.

This rearrangement joins TRBV3-1 (or the pseudogene TRBV3-2) to TRBJ1-1; possibly TRBD1 for D (5 bases). CDR3 length: 12 residues. V lost 1 base and J 6 bases, leaving 6 bases between the germline ends. Germline CDR1 LGHDT, CDR2 YNNKEL (reference sequence). The CDR3 here is CASSQGGAEAFF. Here the CDR3 DNA reads TGTGCCAGCAGCCAAGGGGGGGCTGAAGCTTTCTTT.

The gene calls are TRBV6-5 and TRBJ1-5; D remains unclear. This CDR3 region has 15 residues. Deletions cut 3 bases from V and 1 base from J, with 10 bases between. Germline V gene sequence: CDR1 MNHEY, CDR2 SVGAGI. Here the CDR3 DNA reads TGTGCCAGCAGTTATTCCGTCACCAGCAATCAGCCCCAGCATTTT. Translated, it gives CASSYSVTSNQPQHF.

This chain links TRBV3-1 (or the pseudogene TRBV3-2) with TRBJ2-6; D not resolved. Germline V gene lookup returns CDR1 LGHDT and CDR2 YNNKEL (reference sequence). V was cut by 8 bases and J by 4 bases, with 9 bases left in between. There are 13 residues in the CDR3. Here the CDR3 DNA reads TGTGCCAGCCGAGCTTCCGGGGCCAACGTCCTGACTTTC. Protein product: CASRASGANVLTF.

The chain has TRBV19 and TRBJ1-5; no clear D gene. This CDR3 contains 14 residues. The ends were cut back, 10 bases at V and 0 bases at J, with 13 bases in the middle. Germline values: CDR1 LNHDA, CDR2 SQIVND (reference sequence). CDR3 sequence (DNA): TGTGCCACCCCTCTCATTATTAGCAATCAGCCCCAGCATTTT. This encodes CATPLIISNQPQHF.

The chain joins TRBV24-1 to TRBJ2-4, with 11 bases fitting TRBD2. J was trimmed by 10 bases and V by 4 bases; bases with no gene match: 2. The CDR3 totals 13 residues. Germline lookup yields CDR1 KGHDR and CDR2 SFDVKD. CDR3 protein: CATSEGLAEIQYF. CDR3 DNA sequence: TGTGCCACCAGTGAGGGACTAGCGGAAATTCAGTACTTC.

The table lists this clone with a count of one. The CDR3 DNA reads as TGCGCCAGCAGCCCGACAGGGGAATCGGATACGCAGTATTTT. Translating gives CASSPTGESDTQYF. This chain joins TRBV5-1 and TRBJ2-3, with 8 bases that match TRBD1. Germline CDR1 and CDR2: SGHRS and YFSETQ. The CDR3 has 14 residues. V trimming: 4 bases; J trimming: 6 bases; junction bases outside the gene matches: 7.

This clone was seen just once. The chain couples TRBV18 to TRBJ1-6; no definite D call. The CDR3 is made up of 13 amino acids. Germline loops: CDR1 KGHSH, CDR2 LQKENI. Trimming cost V 4 bases and J 7 bases, with 8 bases left between them. CDR3 coding DNA: TGTGCCAGCTCACTGGTCCAAAATTCACCCCTCCACTTT. Protein sequence: CASSLVQNSPLHF.

This clone turned up a few times. The chain uses TRBV3-1 (or the pseudogene TRBV3-2) and TRBJ1-5; D is ambiguous. The CDR3 length is 16 residues. CDR1 is LGHDT, CDR2 YNNKEL, per germline (reference sequence). Trimming left V 1 base short and J 6 bases short, with 16 bases between. As DNA, the CDR3 is TGTGCCAGCAGCCAAGGTAGAGGGAGGTGGGTTCAGCCCCAGCATTTT. Translating gives CASSQGRGRWVQPQHF.

The chain uses TRBV2 and TRBJ2-7; TRBD1 or TRBD2 may be the D gene (5 bases each). The CDR3 loop spans 14 amino acids. Germline CDR1 and CDR2: SNHLY and FYNNEI. V was shortened by 9 bases and J by 1 base, with 16 bases between the two germline ends. In nucleotides, the CDR3 is TGTGCCAGAGGGGATGCGGGCGGGTCCTACGAGCAGTACTTC. It specifies CARGDAGGSYEQYF.

This rearrangement joins TRBV2 to TRBJ2-5; a weak D match, TRBD1 (6 bases). The V and J ends lost 5 bases and 1 base respectively, with 14 bases between them. Germline V CDR1 and CDR2: SNHLY, FYNNEI. The CDR3 length is 15 residues. The CDR3 DNA follows: TGTGCCAGCAGTACATATCTGGACAGCCAAGAGACCCAGTACTTC. This sequence encodes CASSTYLDSQETQYF.

V is TRBV6-5 and J is TRBJ2-7, with D perhaps matching TRBD1 (5 bases). This CDR3 spans 15 amino acids. CDR1 and CDR2 (germline): MNHEY, SVGAGI. V was cut by 6 bases and J by 2 bases, with 17 bases left in between. The CDR3 reads CASRALGLTPYEQYF. For the CDR3, the DNA is TGTGCCAGCAGGGCTTTGGGGCTCACGCCCTACGAGCAGTACTTC.

The chain is built from TRBV2 and TRBJ2-1; D might be TRBD2 (6 bases). The ends were cut back, 10 bases at V and 8 bases at J, with 18 bases in the middle. CDR1 is SNHLY and CDR2 is FYNNEI in the germline V gene. This CDR3 is built from 13 residues. The CDR3 region is CATKRERSDEQFF. CDR3 DNA sequence: TGTGCCACCAAACGGGAGCGAAGTGATGAGCAGTTCTTC.

The V and J genes are TRBV6-2 or TRBV6-3 and TRBJ1-1; D gene ambiguous. Deletions cut 2 bases from V and 3 bases from J, with 19 bases between. Germline V lookup: CDR1 MNHEY, CDR2 SVGEGT. This CDR3 comprises 17 residues. CDR3 coding DNA: TGTGCCAGCAGTTACCCCCTTACCACCCTCGACCACACTGAAGCTTTCTTT. Protein: CASSYPLTTLDHTEAFF.

The genes are TRBV3-1 (or the pseudogene TRBV3-2) and TRBJ1-1; 12 bases fit TRBD1. Germline loops: CDR1 LGHDT, CDR2 YNNKEL (reference sequence). The trim removed 4 bases at V and 8 bases at J, leaving 8 bases unmatched. The CDR3 is made up of 15 amino acids. The CDR3 loop is CASSLGTGGAKEAFF. The CDR3 DNA follows: TGTGCCAGCAGCCTCGGGACAGGGGGCGCGAAAGAAGCTTTCTTT.

The chain couples TRBV6-5 to TRBJ1-1; D not resolved. Trimming shortened V by 10 bases and J by 3 bases, and 15 bases separated the two germline ends. The germline V gene has CDR1 MNHEY and CDR2 SVGAGI. This CDR3 comprises 13 residues. CDR3 nucleotides: TGTGCCACCCATAAACGGGGTGACACTGAAGCTTTCTTT. It encodes CATHKRGDTEAFF.

The V gene is TRBV30, the J gene TRBJ2-2; 7 bases agree with TRBD2. After removal of 5 bases from V and 6 bases from J, the junction contained 9 bases not matched to a gene. The CDR3 spans 14 residues. The V gene's germline CDR1 is GTSNPN and CDR2 SVGIG (reference sequence). The CDR3 sequence is CAWGMAGVAGELFF. In nucleotides, the CDR3 is TGTGCCTGGGGCATGGCGGGAGTGGCCGGGGAGCTGTTTTTT.

The rearrangement uses TRBV12-3 or TRBV12-4 and TRBJ2-2, with a possible D match to TRBD2 (5 bases). Deletions cut 3 bases from V and 7 bases from J, with 9 bases between. The CDR3 runs to 13 residues. The CDR3 is CASSFLSGGELFF. For the CDR3, the DNA is TGTGCCAGCAGTTTCCTAAGCGGCGGGGAGCTGTTTTTT.

The chain employs TRBV6-5 and TRBJ2-5, with D possibly matching TRBD1 (5 bases). Germline lookup yields CDR1 MNHEY and CDR2 SVGAGI. The V gene lost 2 bases and the J gene lost 5 bases, with 15 bases spanning the gap. The CDR3 has 15 residues. The CDR3 DNA reads as TGTGCCAGCAGTTACCTCGGCAGGGCTGGGGAGACCCAGTACTTC. Translating gives CASSYLGRAGETQYF.

The chain carries TRBV12-5 and TRBJ2-7; D call uncertain. Trimming pared 2 bases from V and 4 bases from J, leaving 6 bases between. The CDR3 totals 12 residues. Germline assignment: CDR1 LGHNT and CDR2 FRNRAP. CDR3 in amino acids: CASGLYAYEQYF. The CDR3, as DNA: TGTGCTAGTGGTTTGTATGCGTACGAGCAGTACTTC.

This clone has just a few counts. J is TRBJ1-2 and V is TRBV7-6; 11 positions match TRBD1. In germline, CDR1 is SGHVS, CDR2 FNYEAQ. The CDR3 extends over 16 amino acids. The V and J ends lost 1 base and 3 bases, in that order; junction bases with no gene match: 4. DNA of the CDR3: TGTGCCAGCAGCTTAGGGACAGGGGGCGCCTACTATGGCTACACCTTC. It translates to CASSLGTGGAYYGYTF.

The chain couples TRBV27 to TRBJ1-3, with D unclear. Germline lookup yields CDR1 MNHEY and CDR2 SMNVEV (reference sequence). This CDR3 has 15 amino acids. Trimming cost V 2 bases and J 0 bases, with 8 bases left between them. CDR3 sequence: CASSLAASSGNTIYF. The CDR3, as DNA: TGTGCCAGCAGTTTAGCGGCTAGCTCTGGAAACACCATATATTTT.

The rearrangement joins TRBV6-5 to TRBJ2-1; no clear D gene. This CDR3 has 15 amino acids. V was cut by 4 bases and J by 0 bases, with 10 bases left in between. CDR1 is MNHEY, CDR2 SVGAGI, per germline. CDR3 loop: CASSWSQSSYNEQFF. The CDR3 DNA reads as TGTGCCAGCAGTTGGTCTCAGAGCTCCTACAATGAGCAGTTCTTC.

Details on this clone: Within the sample, other DNA sequences also encode this same CDR3. The CDR3 nucleotides are TGTGCCAGCAGCCCAGGGGGCAATCAGCCCCAGCATTTT. Translating gives CASSPGGNQPQHF. The chain combines TRBV11-2 with TRBJ1-5, with D perhaps matching TRBD1 (6 bases). The V end lost 5 bases, the J end lost 2 bases, and 7 bases lay between the germline ends. The CDR3 covers 13 residues. Looked up from germline, CDR1 is SGHAT and CDR2 is FQNNGV.

The chain combines TRBV9 with TRBJ2-1, with D perhaps matching TRBD1 (6 bases). V was cut by 4 bases and J by 5 bases, with 16 bases left in between. The CDR3 is 15 amino acids. Germline values: CDR1 SGDLS, CDR2 YYNGEE. CDR3 nucleotides: TGTGCCAGCAGCCCCGGAAGGGGGTCACACAATGAGCAGTTCTTC. It encodes CASSPGRGSHNEQFF.